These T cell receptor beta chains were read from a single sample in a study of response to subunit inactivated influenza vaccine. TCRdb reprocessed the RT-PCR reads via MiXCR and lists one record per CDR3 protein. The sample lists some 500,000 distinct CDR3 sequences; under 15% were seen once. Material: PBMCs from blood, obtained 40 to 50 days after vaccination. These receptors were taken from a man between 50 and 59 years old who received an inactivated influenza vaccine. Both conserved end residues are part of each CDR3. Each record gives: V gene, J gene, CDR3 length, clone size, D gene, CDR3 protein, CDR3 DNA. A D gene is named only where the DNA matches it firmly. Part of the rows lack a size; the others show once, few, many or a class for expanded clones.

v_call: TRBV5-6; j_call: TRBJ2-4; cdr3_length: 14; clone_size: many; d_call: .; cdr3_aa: CASSLGLAKNIQYF; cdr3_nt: TGTGCCAGCAGCTTGGGATTAGCCAAAAACATTCAGTACTTC
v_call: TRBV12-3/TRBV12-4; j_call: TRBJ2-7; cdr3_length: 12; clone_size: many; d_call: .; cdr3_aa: CASSLVVGEQYF; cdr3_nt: TGTGCCAGCAGTTTAGTTGTCGGGGAGCAGTACTTC
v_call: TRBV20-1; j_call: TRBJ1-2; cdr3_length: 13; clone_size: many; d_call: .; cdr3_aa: CSAMKDRLSGYTF; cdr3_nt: TGCAGTGCAATGAAAGACAGGCTTTCAGGCTACACCTTC
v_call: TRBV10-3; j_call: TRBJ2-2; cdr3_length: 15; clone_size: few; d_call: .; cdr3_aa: CAITMDSENTGELFF; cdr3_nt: TGTGCCATCACCATGGACAGCGAGAACACCGGGGAGCTGTTTTTT
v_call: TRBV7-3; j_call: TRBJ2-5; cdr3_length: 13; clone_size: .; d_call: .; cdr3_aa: CASSLDFGETQYF; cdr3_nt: TGTGCCAGCAGCCTGGACTTCGGAGAGACCCAGTACTTC
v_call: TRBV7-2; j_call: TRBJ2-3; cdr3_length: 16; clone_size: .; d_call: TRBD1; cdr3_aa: CASSLVPGGAGDTQYF; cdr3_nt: TGTGCCAGCAGCTTAGTGCCAGGGGGCGCAGGAGATACGCAGTATTTT
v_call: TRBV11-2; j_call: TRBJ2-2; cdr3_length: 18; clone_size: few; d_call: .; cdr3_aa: CASSPQVRLLPNTGELFF; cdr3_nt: TGTGCCAGCAGCCCCCAAGTGAGACTCCTTCCCAACACCGGGGAGCTGTTTTTT
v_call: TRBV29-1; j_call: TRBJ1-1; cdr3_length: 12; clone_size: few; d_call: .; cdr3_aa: CSVKNLNTEAFF; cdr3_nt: TGCAGCGTTAAAAACCTGAACACTGAAGCTTTCTTT
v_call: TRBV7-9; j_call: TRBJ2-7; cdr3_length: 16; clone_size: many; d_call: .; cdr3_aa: CASSNGQFFLSYEQYF; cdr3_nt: TGTGCCAGCAGCAACGGACAGTTTTTCCTCTCCTACGAGCAGTACTTC
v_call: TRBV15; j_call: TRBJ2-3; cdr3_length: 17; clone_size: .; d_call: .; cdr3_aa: CATSREPRGYGTDTQYF; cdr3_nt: TGTGCCACCAGCAGAGAGCCAAGGGGGTACGGGACAGATACGCAGTATTTT